This T cell receptor (beta chain) was sequenced in a study of T cells in localized non-small cell lung cancer (dated by TCRdb to the early 2020s). Concerning the study at large: The study examined T cell repertoires in a few hundred patients with early-stage NSCLC and compared tumors with uninvolved tumor-adjacent lungs. The cohort was made up of roughly 250 treatment-naive NSCLC patients whose localized lung tumors had been resected. The mean age of the NSCLC patients was under 70 years, with roughly 120 men and around 99 women. The research as a whole found: The highest T cell clonality was observed in uninvolved tumor-adjacent lung, where clonality exceeded that of tumor, suggesting that antigenic responses were more focused in uninvolved tumor-adjacent lung. Multi-region tumor sequencing was not performed, so intratumor heterogeneity could not be excluded. Because the study design was exploratory, TCR variables were selected using unadjusted p-values without false-discovery rate correction. Higher T cell density in blood was associated with longer overall survival, whereas higher clonality in adjacent lung was associated with shorter survival. A median of approximately 57 of the top 100 tumor clones were detected in paired uninvolved adjacent lung, and around 27 of these tumor clones were also found among the top 100 clones of the paired uninvolved adjacent lung.

At diagnosis, tumor, uninvolved tumor-adjacent lung and peripheral blood were collected and then preserved as a mix of FFPE and fresh-frozen material. For TCR repertoire profiling, the blood samples were analyzed as peripheral blood mononuclear cells. TCR beta CDR3 regions were sequenced from DNA using the immunoSEQ Assay. The authors processed their data as follows. T cell density was computed as TCR beta template counts normalized to usable DNA estimated by amplifying housekeeping genes. Richness was estimated with the preseqR package, extrapolating to 400,000 templates for PBMC samples and 120,000 templates for tissue samples. Clonality was calculated as one minus Pielou's evenness. Differential abundance testing on productive amino-acid clonotypes, with a minimum total count of 5 and an alpha of 0.1, was used to identify tissue-enriched TCRs. The Jaccard Index and the Morisita Overlap Index were used to quantify repertoire overlap between compartments. GLIPH clustered TCR beta CDR3s with public tetramer-defined viral CDR3s; viral motifs required at least three viral sequences plus V-gene enrichment. The clones in this table, taken by TCRdb from immuneACCESS, are in-frame only. Not every clone is retained; where verified, under half of the shortfall comes from an unresolved V gene, and the cause of the rest is unknown. That table furnishes V, J and clone size, whereas the DNA furnished D and trimming. The sample data list approximately 100,000 clones, and just over 90% of these were observed just once. Over 4% of the sample comes from the top ten.

From its cysteine to its phenylalanine, the CDR3 spans 16 amino acids. Left in the record is the CDR3 DNA by itself, 48 bases read in frame from the first base. The germline ends are 17 bases apart after V is trimmed by 2 bases and J by 3 bases. The germline V gene yields MDHEN for CDR1 and SYDVKM for CDR2. Points on this clone: Its binding antigen is unknown. No base quality information exists; no much larger clone differs at one position.

Sequenced material: PBMCs, taken before any cancer treatment. This sequence originates from a woman between 35 and 75 years old with stage II squamous cell lung carcinoma. The sequence joins TRBV28 to TRBJ2-7, with TRBD1 perhaps the D gene, on 6 matching bases. The CDR3 protein: CASSLGVTGLDYEQYF. The base sequence is TGTGCCAGCAGTTTAGGGGTGACAGGACTCGACTACGAGCAGTACTTC.